This T cell receptor beta chain was captured in a study of CD8+ T cells in alopecia areata. Study context: At a dose of 5 to 10 mg twice daily, oral tofacitinib was given to treated patients. Findings and caveats of the study: The link between baseline CD8+ expansion and response remains uncertain with one nonresponder. Tofacitinib did not eliminate many expanded lesional clones from scalp or blood.

RNA was extracted and reverse transcribed into cDNA as the sequencing template. The data were produced by immunoSEQ multiplex PCR, yet TCRdb's version contains in-frame clones alone and is incomplete. The sample includes 150,000 to 250,000 clones, about three fifths of them seen just once. Treatment denoted: oral pan-JAK inhibitor, 5-10 mg twice daily. With respect to this clone: Its antigen remains unknown.

Specimen: CD4+ T cells sorted from blood, collected at week 24, from a patient treated with tofacitinib. The clonotype was recovered from a human donor with alopecia areata.

Written as DNA, the CDR3 is TGTGCCAGTAGTATGGTCAGGGTCAATCAGCCCCAGCATTTT. This encodes CASSMVRVNQPQHF. The rearrangement joins TRBV19 to TRBJ1-5; TRBD1 might be the D (5 bases). CDR3 length equals 14 residues. Per germline, CDR1 LNHDA and CDR2 SQIVND (reference sequence). V lost 3 bases, J lost 3 bases, and 9 bases lay in between.